A single sample is the source of the 20 T cell receptor beta chains below, sequenced in a study of cytomegalovirus exposure and HLA in healthy donors. PCR used 60 Vbeta primers and 13 Jbeta primers. The table came from immunoSEQ multiplex PCR; TCRdb's copy has only in-frame clones and leaves some out. The table records 100,000 to 150,000 clones, more than 80% of them present only once. The material sequenced was PBMCs. Source of these receptors: a man aged 25 to 40 in good health and CMV-seropositive.

The chain links TRBV12-5 to TRBJ1-1, with D perhaps TRBD1 (6 bases). This CDR3 region has 15 residues. Germline lookup yields CDR1 LGHNT and CDR2 FRNRAP. The V end was cut by 0 bases, the J end by 5 bases, with 13 bases between. In nucleotides, the CDR3 is TGTGCTAGTGGTTTGGTAACCACAGGGAGAACTGAAGCTTTCTTT. Its protein is CASGLVTTGRTEAFF.

The gene calls are TRBV18 and TRBJ2-2, with TRBD1 matching over 8 bases. J lost 0 bases, V lost 6 bases, and 6 bases had no gene match. The CDR3 contains 16 residues. The germline CDR1 and CDR2 sequences are KGHSH and LQKENI. CDR3 coding DNA: TGTGCCAGCTCCACTTGGGGACAGGCGAACACCGGGGAGCTGTTTTTT. Amino acids: CASSTWGQANTGELFF.

This clone has a handful of counts. This chain joins TRBV27 and TRBJ2-4, with 9 nucleotides matching TRBD1. CDR1 MNHEY and CDR2 SMNVEV come from the germline V gene (reference sequence). The junction had 4 bases not matched to a gene; V was cut back by 1 base and J by 12 bases. The CDR3 covers 13 residues. The CDR3 loop reads CASSLYRDRDQYF. The CDR3 DNA follows: TGTGCCAGCAGTTTATACCGGGACAGGGATCAGTACTTC.

The rearrangement joins TRBV7-9 to TRBJ1-6; 7 bases fit TRBD1. Germline trimming cut 1 base from V and 8 bases from J; bases unmatched to any gene: 11. The CDR3 has 17 amino acids. Germline loops: CDR1 SEHNR, CDR2 FQNEAQ (reference sequence). The CDR3 DNA reads TGTGCCAGCAGCTTAGGGAAGGGGGCGATTGAGGATTCACCCCTCCACTTT. This sequence encodes CASSLGKGAIEDSPLHF. Variable domain in full (rest from reference TRBV7-9 and TRBJ1-6): DTGVSQNPRHKITKRGQNVTFRCDPISEHNRLYWYRQTLGQGPEFLTYFQNEAQLEKSRLLSDRFSAERPKGSFSTLEIQRTEQGDSAMYLCASSLGKGAIEDSPLHFGNGTRLTVT.

This clone was detected only a few times. The chain is built from TRBV9 and TRBJ2-3; 15 bases are a match to TRBD2. This CDR3 has 16 residues. With 4 bases clipped from V and 4 bases from J, the junction kept 4 bases outside the gene matches. In germline, CDR1 is SGDLS, CDR2 YYNGEE. The DNA for the CDR3 is TGTGCCAGCAGCTCCTGGACTAGCGGGGGGGCAGATACGCAGTATTTT. Encoded protein: CASSSWTSGGADTQYF.

The gene calls are TRBV9 and TRBJ1-2; TRBD1 aligns across 9 bases. In germline, CDR1 is SGDLS, CDR2 YYNGEE. This CDR3 region has 15 residues. The ends lost 0 bases at V and 4 bases at J; junction bases unmatched: 4. CDR3 DNA sequence: TGTGCCAGCAGCGTAGCGGGACAGGGAGTCTATGGCTACACCTTC. It yields the protein CASSVAGQGVYGYTF.

Details on this clone: A junction end diverges from the germline sequence, so it may reflect a read error. This chain joins TRBV5-1 and TRBJ2-5; 8 bases fit TRBD2. Per the germline V gene, CDR1 is SGHRS and CDR2 is YFSETQ. This CDR3 is 16 amino acids long. The CDR3 coding sequence is TGCGCCAGCAGCTTGGAGGCGGGGGGCCGTGGTGAGACCCGGTACTTC. It translates to CASSLEAGGRGETRYF.

The chain carries TRBV19 and TRBJ2-2, with a weak D call TRBD1 (6 bases). The CDR3 totals 15 residues. Trimming removed 7 bases at V and 2 bases at J, with 14 bases between. Germline CDR1 is LNHDA and CDR2 is SQIVND (reference sequence). The CDR3 nucleotides are TGTGCCAGTAAGCCCGGGACACTTAACACCGGGGAGCTGTTTTTT. Translated, it gives CASKPGTLNTGELFF.

The J gene is TRBJ1-6, the V gene TRBV27; unclear D gene. Trimming took off 5 bases at V and 11 bases at J, with 16 bases between the two ends. CDR1 and CDR2 from the germline V gene are MNHEY and SMNVEV (reference sequence). The CDR3 contains 14 residues. This CDR3 is CASSVVPGGAPLHF. The DNA for the CDR3 is TGTGCCAGCAGTGTCGTCCCAGGAGGCGCACCCCTCCACTTT.

The V gene is TRBV5-1, the J gene TRBJ1-6; D might be TRBD1 (5 bases). Trimming shortened V by 3 bases and J by 6 bases, and 10 bases separated the two germline ends. Germline CDR1 is SGHRS and CDR2 is YFSETQ. The CDR3 contains 14 residues. The CDR3 bases are TGCGCCAGCAGCTATATGGACACTAATTCACCCCTCCACTTT. It is translated as CASSYMDTNSPLHF.

The chain recombines TRBV13 with TRBJ1-1; no clear D. The CDR3 contains 13 residues. The germline CDR1 and CDR2 sequences are PRHDT and FYEKMQ (reference sequence). V was cut by 2 bases and J by 3 bases, with 7 bases left in between. Here the CDR3 reads CASSLPPYTEAFF. The CDR3, as DNA: TGTGCCAGCAGCTTACCCCCTTACACTGAAGCTTTCTTT.

This chain connects TRBV12-2 to TRBJ2-2; TRBD2, the table's D call, was not compared with the DNA. TRBV12-2 is an annotated pseudogene. The CDR3 spans 15 residues. The CDR3 sequence is CASRLAVSGTGELFF. The CDR3 DNA is TGTGCAAGTCGCTTAGCAGTATCGGGCACCGGGGAGCTGTTTTTT.

The chain links TRBV2 to TRBJ2-3, with 12 bases that match TRBD2. Germline values: CDR1 SNHLY, CDR2 FYNNEI. The CDR3 extends over 16 amino acids. V gave up 8 bases and J gave up 5 bases; unmatched junction bases: 11. This CDR3 reads CASVPTSGGSGDTQYF. In DNA form, the CDR3 reads TGTGCCAGCGTTCCTACTAGCGGGGGGTCGGGAGATACGCAGTATTTT.

This rearrangement joins TRBV9 to TRBJ1-2; TRBD1 matches 7 bases. Germline V lookup: CDR1 SGDLS, CDR2 YYNGEE. The CDR3 is 16 residues long. Losses at the gene ends were 3 bases for V and 5 bases for J; bases not matched to a gene: 13. The CDR3 spells CASSASLPTGRYGYTF. In DNA, the CDR3 is TGTGCCAGCAGCGCATCGCTACCGACAGGGAGGTATGGCTACACCTTC.

The rearrangement joins TRBV7-2 to TRBJ1-5; 9 bases fit TRBD1. The germline V gene encodes CDR1 SGHTA and CDR2 FQGNSA. The CDR3 length is 15 residues. Unmatched junction bases numbered 9, after V lost 5 bases and J lost 7 bases. CDR3: CASSRRTGEGQPQHF. The DNA of the CDR3 is TGTGCCAGCAGCCGGAGGACAGGGGAGGGACAGCCCCAGCATTTT.

The rearrangement links TRBV5-1 to TRBJ2-5, with D unclear. This CDR3 spans 14 amino acids. Germline values: CDR1 SGHRS, CDR2 YFSETQ. The V end was cut by 4 bases, the J end by 5 bases, with 15 bases between. CDR3: CASSPPRGWETQYF. The CDR3 nucleotides are TGCGCCAGCAGCCCCCCCCGAGGTTGGGAGACCCAGTACTTC.

This chain links TRBV30 with TRBJ1-4, with TRBD1 as a possible D gene (5 bases). This CDR3 comprises 13 residues. V gave up 1 base and J gave up 5 bases, with 8 bases separating them. Germline V gene data show CDR1 as GTSNPN and CDR2 as SVGIG (reference sequence). CDR3 protein: CAWSGTRNEKLFF. The CDR3 DNA is TGTGCCTGGAGTGGGACAAGGAATGAAAAACTGTTTTTT.

V usage is TRBV9 and J usage is TRBJ2-5, with 11 bases lining up with TRBD2. V gave up 2 bases and J gave up 4 bases; unmatched junction bases: 4. From germline, CDR1 is SGDLS and CDR2 YYNGEE. This CDR3 is 15 amino acids long. In DNA, the CDR3 is TGTGCCAGCAGCGTTAGCGGGGGGGCCGGAGAGACCCAGTACTTC. This gives the protein CASSVSGGAGETQYF. The full variable domain, with the rest looked up from reference TRBV9 and TRBJ2-5, is DSGVTQTPKHLITATGQRVTLRCSPRSGDLSVYWYQQSLDQGLQFLIQYYNGEERAKGNILERFSAQQFPDLHSELNLSSLELGDSALYFCASSVSGGAGETQYFGPGTRLLVL.

The table lists this clone with a count of one. The rearrangement links TRBV14 to TRBJ2-1; tentative D call: TRBD2 (6 bases). The V gene's germline CDR1 is SGHDN and CDR2 FVKESK. V was trimmed by 4 bases and J by 6 bases, leaving 10 bases between them. The CDR3 spans 13 residues. Here the CDR3 reads CASSLRDSNEQFF. In DNA, the CDR3 is TGTGCCAGCAGCCTCCGGGACTCCAATGAGCAGTTCTTC. The full variable domain, in which reference TRBV14 and TRBJ2-1 provide the parts outside the CDR3, is EAGVTQFPSHSVIEKGQTVTLRCDPISGHDNLYWYRRVMGKEIKFLLHFVKESKQDESGMPNNRFLAERTGGTYSTLKVQPAELEDSGVYFCASSLRDSNEQFFGPGTRLTVL.

The chain couples TRBV27 to TRBJ2-2, with 9 bases aligning to TRBD1. Germline V gene lookup returns CDR1 MNHEY and CDR2 SMNVEV (reference sequence). V lost 2 bases, J lost 3 bases, and 16 bases stayed unmatched. The CDR3 sequence is 20 residues long. Here the CDR3 reads CASSLAGTGSHWGDTGELFF. In DNA form, the CDR3 reads TGTGCCAGCAGTTTAGCCGGGACAGGGAGCCATTGGGGGGACACCGGGGAGCTGTTTTTT.